A selection of T cell receptor beta chains follows, all from one sample in a study of T cell responses to AZD1222 COVID-19 vaccine. Only in-frame clones appear in the TCRdb table, and some are missing; sequencing was by immunoSEQ multiplex PCR. This table has about 140,000 clones, about 86% appearing once. The material sequenced was peripheral blood, taken 28 days after the second AZD1222 dose. The receptors come from an adult who received the AZD1222 COVID-19 vaccine. The CDR3 runs from the conserved cysteine through the conserved F or W. The D gene is left open where the match is weak. Part of the rows lack a size; the others show once, few, many or a class for expanded clones.

TRBV30	.	TRBJ2-5	TRBD2	TGTGCCTGGAGTGTTTCTCGGACTAGCGGGAGTTTGGAGACCCAGTACTTC	CAWSVSRTSGSLETQYF
TRBV9	.	TRBJ1-6	TRBD1	TGTGCCAGCAGCACCGGGACAGGGAGCACTGGTTCACCCCTCCACTTT	CASSTGTGSTGSPLHF
TRBV10-2	.	TRBJ1-1	.	TGCGCCAGCCGTATTGACGGGAACACTGAAGCTTTCTTT	CASRIDGNTEAFF
TRBV7-8	once	TRBJ2-7	.	TGTGCCAGCAGTTGGGGCCCGTACGAGCAGTACTTC	CASSWGPYEQYF
TRBV13	once	TRBJ1-1	.	TGTGCCAGCAGCTTAGCACAGGTGAACACTGAAGCTTTCTTT	CASSLAQVNTEAFF
TRBV11-2	.	TRBJ2-1	.	TGTGCCAGCAGCCTCGGAGGTACGGGAGAAGGTGAGCAGTTCTTC	CASSLGGTGEGEQFF
TRBV4-1	.	TRBJ2-7	TRBD1	TGCGCCAGCAGCCAAGAGACAGGGGGCTGGGCCTACGAGCAGTACTTC	CASSQETGGWAYEQYF
TRBV28	.	TRBJ1-4	.	TGTGCCAGCAGGGGACGAAAGGAAAAACTGTTTTTT	CASRGRKEKLFF
TRBV11-3	.	TRBJ1-2	.	TGTGCCAGCAGCTCGCGAAAGACAGAGAACTATGGCTACACCTTC	CASSSRKTENYGYTF
TRBV6-5	.	TRBJ1-2	.	TGTGCCAGCAGTTACTCGGGCCCCGGGTATGGCTACACCTTC	CASSYSGPGYGYTF
TRBV7-2	.	TRBJ1-3	.	TGTGCCAGCAGCTTTTTGGCTATCTCTGGAAACACCATATATTTT	CASSFLAISGNTIYF
TRBV11-2	.	TRBJ1-3	.	TGTGCCAGCAGCTTCGACAGCTCTGGAAACACCATATATTTT	CASSFDSSGNTIYF
TRBV6-5	few	TRBJ2-5	TRBD2	TGTGCCAGCAAAGAGTCCGGGACTAGCGGGCCGCCCTGTTACTTC	CASKESGTSGPPCYF
TRBV4-1	.	TRBJ2-7	TRBD2	TGCGCCAGCAGCCACCCACTAGCGAAACCCTACGAGCAGTACTTC	CASSHPLAKPYEQYF
TRBV4-1	.	TRBJ1-6	.	TGCGCCAGCAGCTTCGCGCCAGGGTTACATTCACCCCTCCACTTT	CASSFAPGLHSPLHF
TRBV3-1/TRBV3-2	.	TRBJ1-1	.	TGTGCCAGCAGCCAAGATTACTCGACAGCCCTACCCACTGAAGCTTTCTTT	CASSQDYSTALPTEAFF
TRBV5-1	.	TRBJ2-3	.	TGCGCCAGCAGCTTGGCTAGTCAGTACCTCACAGATACGCAGTATTTT	CASSLASQYLTDTQYF
TRBV6-5	.	TRBJ2-1	.	TGTGCCAGCTCGAGACCCAATGAGCAGTTCTTC	CASSRPNEQFF
TRBV9	medium-sized	TRBJ2-2	TRBD2	TGTGCCAGCACTAGCGGGCCTTCGGGCACCGGGGAGCTGTTTTTT	CASTSGPSGTGELFF
TRBV6-5	few	TRBJ1-1	.	TGTGCCAGCAGGAAGAAGTTACAGGGGAACACTGAAGCTTTCTTT	CASRKKLQGNTEAFF
TRBV10-3	.	TRBJ1-1	.	TGTGCCATCAGTGAGTCGCTCGGGTTGAACACTGAAGCTTTCTTT	CAISESLGLNTEAFF
TRBV30	.	TRBJ1-2	.	TGTGCCTGGAGCCGCGACGACAGGCGGACCCTTGGCTACACCTTC	CAWSRDDRRTLGYTF
TRBV3-1/TRBV3-2	.	TRBJ1-2	TRBD1	TGTGCCAGCAGCCAAGCCGACAGGGTCTTTTATGGCTACACCTTC	CASSQADRVFYGYTF
TRBV7-2	few	TRBJ1-6	.	TGTGCCAGCAGCTTAATGACGAATTCACCCCTCCACTTT	CASSLMTNSPLHF
TRBV5-8	.	TRBJ2-5	TRBD1	TGTGCCAGCAGCCTGACAGGGACCTACCAAGAGACCCAGTACTTC	CASSLTGTYQETQYF
TRBV19	.	TRBJ2-1	.	TGTGCCAGTAGTATGGAGGCTCGCTCCTACAATGAGCAGTTCTTC	CASSMEARSYNEQFF
TRBV5-7	.	TRBJ2-5	.	TGTGCCAGCATCTTGGCATGGGGGGTAGAGACCCAGTACTTC	CASILAWGVETQYF
TRBV7-2	.	TRBJ2-2	.	TGTGCCAGCAGCTTATGGCGGAACACCGGGGAGCTGTTTTTT	CASSLWRNTGELFF
TRBV25-1	.	TRBJ2-5	.	TGTGCCAGCAGTGAATTCTTGACAGGAGAGACCCAGTACTTC	CASSEFLTGETQYF
TRBV5-1	.	TRBJ2-1	TRBD2	TGCGCCAGCAGCTTAGCGGGGACCAGCTCCTACAATGAGCAGTTCTTC	CASSLAGTSSYNEQFF
TRBV4-1	few	TRBJ2-7	.	TGCGCCAGCGCCAGGGGGGGGGCAGAGTCCGAGCAGTACTTC	CASARGGAESEQYF
TRBV12-5	.	TRBJ1-3	.	TGTGCTAGTGGTTTGGTAAGCTCTGGAAACACCATATATTTT	CASGLVSSGNTIYF
TRBV7-2	.	TRBJ1-5	.	TGTGCCAGCAGCTTAGAGACGGATCAGCCCCAGCATTTT	CASSLETDQPQHF
TRBV21-1	.	TRBJ1-2	.	TGTGCCAGCAGGGGAGACCCCCTGGAGGGCTACACCTTC	CASRGDPLEGYTF
TRBV6-5	once	TRBJ1-4	.	TGTGCCAGCAGCCTGATGAGGAGAGGGGAAAAACTGTTTTTT	CASSLMRRGEKLFF
TRBV27	once	TRBJ1-5	.	TGTGCCAGCAGTTTTAATAAGCGGGACAATCAGCCCCAGCATTTT	CASSFNKRDNQPQHF
TRBV15	.	TRBJ2-3	.	TGTGCCACCAGCAGAGGAGGGGCCAGTAATTCAGATACGCAGTATTTT	CATSRGGASNSDTQYF
TRBV27	.	TRBJ1-2	.	TGTGCCAGCAGCCCCACAGCGTTAGTCTATGGCTACACCTTC	CASSPTALVYGYTF
TRBV15	once	TRBJ2-5	.	TGTGCCACCAGCAGACCCGGGACCAGGGAGACCCAGTACTTC	CATSRPGTRETQYF
TRBV15	.	TRBJ2-1	.	TGTGCCACCAGCAGAGATAAGGGACCCAACAATGAGCAGTTCTTC	CATSRDKGPNNEQFF
TRBV28	.	TRBJ2-7	.	TGTGCCAGCAGTTTACGGTCAGGGTTGGGCGAGCAGTACTTC	CASSLRSGLGEQYF
TRBV11-3	.	TRBJ2-7	TRBD2	TGTGCCAGCAGCTCAAGGACTAGCGGGAGCCACGAGCAGTACTTC	CASSSRTSGSHEQYF
TRBV20-1	.	TRBJ1-5	.	TGCAGTGCTGGTGGGGGGAACGGACAGCCCCAGCATTTT	CSAGGGNGQPQHF
TRBV19	.	TRBJ1-1	.	TGTGCCAGTAGTATAGGACCGGCAGGGCTGGGAAGGAACACTGAAGCTTTCTTT	CASSIGPAGLGRNTEAFF
TRBV4-1	.	TRBJ2-1	TRBD2	TGCGCCAGCAGCCAAGGGCGGGAGGGCCGAACCTACAATGAGCAGTTCTTC	CASSQGREGRTYNEQFF
TRBV7-2	.	TRBJ2-1	.	TGTGCCAGCAGCCCGGCAGGGGCGAGCTCCTACAATGAGCAGTTCTTC	CASSPAGASSYNEQFF
TRBV9	.	TRBJ2-7	.	TGTGCCAGCAGCCCCGGGGGCTACGAGCAGTACTTC	CASSPGGYEQYF
TRBV20-1	few	TRBJ1-1	.	TGCAGTGCCATAGTACAAACTGAAGCTTTCTTT	CSAIVQTEAFF
TRBV6-6	.	TRBJ2-1	TRBD2	TGTGCCAGCAGTTACGGCGGGGAGGGGAACAATGAGCAGTTCTTC	CASSYGGEGNNEQFF
TRBV4-2	once	TRBJ2-3	.	TGTGCCAGCAGCCAAGAGAGTACAGATACGCAGTATTTT	CASSQESTDTQYF
TRBV5-6	.	TRBJ2-7	TRBD1	TGTGCCAGCAGCTTGAAATGGACAGGGCAGCACGAGCAGTACTTC	CASSLKWTGQHEQYF
TRBV3-1/TRBV3-2	few	TRBJ1-6	TRBD1	TGTGCCAGCAGCCAAGCCCGGGACAGGGGTTCACCCCTCCACTTT	CASSQARDRGSPLHF
TRBV10-1	.	TRBJ2-1	.	TGCGCCAGCACAAAGGGGGGCCAAGACAATGAGCAGTTCTTC	CASTKGGQDNEQFF
TRBV28	.	TRBJ1-5	TRBD1	TGTGCCAGCAGCCCAGGGGGCTATCAGCCCCAGCATTTT	CASSPGGYQPQHF
TRBV30	.	TRBJ1-3	.	TGTGCCTGGAATTGGGGGTGGAATGGAAACACCATATATTTT	CAWNWGWNGNTIYF
TRBV10-3	.	TRBJ2-1	TRBD2	TGTGCCATCAGTGAGGGACTAGCGTACAATGAGCAGTTCTTC	CAISEGLAYNEQFF
TRBV5-1	.	TRBJ1-2	.	TGCGCCAGCAGCTTGGTTAGCGCTAACTATGGCTACACCTTC	CASSLVSANYGYTF